The sample holds a few counts of the clone carrying this T cell receptor beta chain. The data originate from a study of T cell repertoires in cytomegalovirus infection. From the reads, TCRdb called clonotypes with MiXCR, one entry per CDR3 protein. The sample comprises around 210,000 distinct CDR3 sequences, approximately 6.7% of which are singletons, and less than 7.5% rests with the top ten. Trimming took off 0 bases at V and 1 base at J, with 7 bases between the two ends. Germline V CDR1 and CDR2: LNHDA, SQIVND (reference sequence). CDR3 size: 15 residues. The source of this sequence is a human donor in good health (CMV status not recorded). Some clones in this sample may be carry-over from other donors' samples. This chain links TRBV19 with TRBJ1-5; D perhaps matches TRBD1 (6 bases). Material for sequencing was PBMCs. CDR3 region: CASSIDGGSNQPQHF. The CDR3 bases are TGTGCCAGTAGTATAGACGGGGGCAGCAATCAGCCCCAGCATTTT.